Reported below is one T cell receptor (beta chain). Use of 60 Vbeta and 13 Jbeta primers characterized the PCR. Data came from immunoSEQ multiplex PCR; TCRdb stores just in-frame clones and leaves some out. The sample yields more than 80,000 clones, 64% seen once. Trimming took off 6 bases at V and 5 bases at J, with 17 bases between the two ends. The germline gives CDR1 SGHKS, CDR2 YYEKEE (reference sequence). The CDR3 is 15 residues long. This specimen comes from a study of cytomegalovirus exposure and HLA in healthy donors. The sequencing sample was made of PBMCs. V and J are TRBV5-5 and TRBJ1-4; weak D call: TRBD1 (6 bases). The clonotype originates from a man in his 60s in good health and CMV-seronegative. CDR3 sequence reads: CASTSPGTPNEKLFF. In nucleotides, the CDR3 is TGTGCCAGCACCTCCCCCGGGACACCGAATGAAAAACTGTTTTTT.